Below, 28 T cell receptor beta chains from the same sample are listed, as sequenced in a study of Graves' ophthalmopathy and Graves' hyperthyroidism (dated by TCRdb to 2016 to 2018). The sequencer listed for this sample is Illumina HiSeq 2000. For repertoire sequencing, TCR beta CDR3 regions were amplified from RNA transcripts. A first-round RT-PCR used HTBI primers with the Qiagen OneStep RT-PCR kit, followed by a second-round multiplex PCR, size selection and purification. The public reads were run again by TCRdb, first through fastp at Q25 and then through MiXCR, and only productive beta chains were kept. Each CDR3 protein gets just one entry, which takes the most common genes and DNA from the rows behind it. This sample is represented by about 640,000 distinct CDR3 sequences; under 50% of them were singletons. Jointly, the top ten make up roughly 3.5% of the sample. The specimen sequenced was peripheral blood. The receptor set was obtained from an adult man with Graves' ophthalmopathy.

This clonotype has just a few counts. V usage is TRBV6-6 and J usage is TRBJ2-2, with TRBD2 matching 12 bases. Trimming at V came to 2 bases and at J to 4 bases, leaving 2 bases not matched to a gene. From germline, CDR1 is MNHNY and CDR2 SVGAGI (reference sequence). This CDR3 has 16 residues. Here the CDR3 DNA reads TGTGCCAGCAGTTACCGGACTAGCGGGATCACCGGGGAGCTGTTTTTT. Its protein product is CASSYRTSGITGELFF.

This clonotype was detected only a few times. The V call is TRBV9, the J call TRBJ1-1; D is unresolved. The germline CDR1 and CDR2 sequences are SGDLS and YYNGEE. The V gene lost 0 bases and the J gene lost 6 bases, with 15 bases spanning the gap. This CDR3 is built from 15 residues. DNA for the CDR3: TGTGCCAGCAGCGTAGGGAAGGGAGGTATCGCTGAAGCTTTCTTT. Amino acids: CASSVGKGGIAEAFF.

The sample holds many counts of this clonotype. This rearrangement joins TRBV7-9 to TRBJ2-7; tentative D call: TRBD2 (5 bases). The germline CDR1 and CDR2 sequences are SEHNR and FQNEAQ (reference sequence). The V and J ends lost 1 base and 7 bases respectively, with 11 bases between them. The CDR3 runs to 13 residues. The CDR3 sequence: CASSLGRREEQYF. The CDR3 DNA reads as TGTGCCAGCAGCTTAGGACGCCGGGAAGAGCAGTACTTC. Filled out from reference TRBV7-9 and TRBJ2-7, the complete variable domain reads DTGVSQNPRHKITKRGQNVTFRCDPISEHNRLYWYRQTLGQGPEFLTYFQNEAQLEKSRLLSDRFSAERPKGSFSTLEIQRTEQGDSAMYLCASSLGRREEQYFGPGTRLTVT.

This clonotype was seen ten or more times. The gene calls are TRBV7-8 and TRBJ1-3; D remains unclear. CDR1 SGHVS and CDR2 FQNEAQ come from the germline V gene. CDR3 length: 17 amino acids. Trimming stripped 5 bases from V and 0 bases from J, with 17 bases between. The CDR3: CASSLSGPRRSGNTIYF. CDR3 DNA sequence: TGTGCCAGCAGCCTCAGTGGGCCACGACGCTCTGGAAACACCATATATTTT. Using reference TRBV7-8 and TRBJ1-3 for the parts outside the CDR3, the full variable domain is GAGVSQSPRYKVAKRGQDVALRCDPISGHVSLFWYQQALGQGPEFLTYFQNEAQLDKSGLPSDRFFAERPEGSVSTLKIQRTQQEDSAVYLCASSLSGPRRSGNTIYFGEGSWLTVV.

This rearrangement joins TRBV28 to TRBJ1-2, with TRBD1 as a possible D gene (5 bases). The CDR3 loop spans 17 amino acids. Germline V gene lookup returns CDR1 MDHEN and CDR2 SYDVKM. Trimming stripped 0 bases from V and 10 bases from J, with 24 bases between. The CDR3 DNA follows: TGTGCCAGCAGTTTATGGGCCCGGGACGGAATTGGATCGGACTACACCTTC. This encodes CASSLWARDGIGSDYTF.

This clonotype has a count of ten or more. The chain combines TRBV6-5 with TRBJ2-5, with a weak D call TRBD2 (6 bases). Trimming pared 6 bases from V and 1 base from J, leaving 12 bases between. Germline V gene lookup returns CDR1 MNHEY and CDR2 SVGAGI. CDR3 size: 14 residues. CDR3 sequence reads: CASRAGGAQETQYF. The CDR3 DNA reads as TGTGCCAGCAGGGCCGGGGGAGCCCAAGAGACCCAGTACTTC.

In regard to this clonotype: Possible read error: a much larger clone is one base away. The chain employs TRBV7-2 and TRBJ1-4; D ambiguous. The CDR3 runs 15 residues. Germline V gene data show CDR1 as SGHTA and CDR2 as FQGNSA. Here the CDR3 reads CAGSLAGPNGEKLFF. The CDR3 nucleotides are TGTGCCGGCAGCTTAGCAGGTCCGAACGGTGAAAAACTGTTTTTT.

J is TRBJ2-6 and V is TRBV29-1; D possibly corresponds to TRBD1 (6 bases). CDR1 SQVTM and CDR2 ANQGSEA come from the germline V gene. V lost 4 bases and J lost 4, with 23 bases in between. This CDR3 spans 18 amino acids. CDR3 sequence: CSVVHSTGRTGGANVLTF. The CDR3 coding sequence is TGCAGCGTTGTACACTCGACAGGCCGGACGGGGGGGGCCAACGTCCTGACTTTC.

In this sample, this clonotype turned up once. The chain couples TRBV20-1 to TRBJ1-2; D not certain. V was clipped by 1 base and J by 4 bases, with 10 bases between them. CDR3 length: 13 residues. Looked up from germline, CDR1 is DFQATT and CDR2 is SNEGSKA (reference sequence). Here the CDR3 DNA reads TGCAGTGCTAGAGGATGGGGTGGCTATGGCTACACCTTC. It is translated as CSARGWGGYGYTF.

This chain uses TRBV6-5 with TRBJ1-1; possibly TRBD1 for D (6 bases). V lost 6 bases to trimming and J lost 1 base, with 24 bases between them. The CDR3 has 18 amino acids. From germline, CDR1 is MNHEY and CDR2 SVGAGI. The CDR3 reads CASSYLEAPRQANTEAFF. The CDR3 nucleotides read TGTGCCAGCAGCTATCTGGAAGCTCCAAGACAGGCGAACACTGAAGCTTTCTTT.

This chain connects TRBV30 to TRBJ1-2, with 10 positions matching TRBD1. Germline V gene sequence: CDR1 GTSNPN, CDR2 SVGIG (reference sequence). J gave up 7 bases and V 7 bases, and 6 bases lay outside the gene matches. This CDR3 has 12 amino acids. The CDR3 spells CAFDRGHSGYTF. In DNA form, the CDR3 reads TGTGCCTTTGACAGGGGGCATAGTGGCTACACCTTC.

This clonotype was seen at least ten times. The CDR3 DNA sequence: TGTGCCAGCAGCCCAAGAGGGAACACTGAAGCTTTCTTT. Translating gives CASSPRGNTEAFF. The chain links TRBV12-3 or TRBV12-4 to TRBJ1-1; D unresolved. Deletions cut 6 bases from V and 1 base from J, with 9 bases between. The CDR3 contains 13 residues.

Comments on this clonotype: A much larger clone differs by one base, so this may be a read error. The CDR3 sequence is CACHRGFSGNTTYF. In DNA form, the CDR3 reads TGTGCCTGCCACCGGGGGTTCTCTGGAAACACCACATATTTT. The chain links TRBV12-3 or TRBV12-4 to TRBJ1-3, with TRBD1 as a possible D gene (5 bases). The CDR3 runs 14 residues.

The chain couples TRBV2 to TRBJ1-1, with 7 bases identical to TRBD1. After removal of 6 bases from V and 6 bases from J, the junction contained 13 bases not matched to a gene. CDR3 size: 15 residues. The V gene's germline CDR1 is SNHLY and CDR2 FYNNEI. The CDR3 loop is CASSQGGRGLAEAFF. The CDR3 DNA follows: TGTGCCAGCAGCCAAGGGGGCAGGGGTTTAGCTGAAGCTTTCTTT.

The chain joins TRBV25-1 to TRBJ1-2, with D possibly being TRBD1 (5 bases). The germline V and J ends were trimmed by 6 bases and 8 bases, with 13 bases remaining between them. The V gene's germline CDR1 is MGHDK and CDR2 SYGVNS. The CDR3 extends over 12 amino acids. The CDR3: CASRRGVKGYTF. CDR3 sequence (DNA): TGTGCCAGCAGACGGGGGGTGAAGGGCTACACCTTC.

The gene calls are TRBV10-3 and TRBJ2-1; D is undetermined. Trimming pared 2 bases from V and 5 bases from J, leaving 7 bases between. CDR1 is ENHRY, CDR2 SYGVKD, per germline. This CDR3 is 13 amino acids long. CDR3 in amino acids: CAISEGVNNEQFF. The DNA of the CDR3 is TGTGCCATCAGTGAGGGGGTCAACAATGAGCAGTTCTTC.

The chain carries TRBV29-1 and TRBJ1-1, with D possibly being TRBD1 (6 bases). This CDR3 spans 13 amino acids. CDR1 is SQVTM and CDR2 is ANQGSEA in the germline V gene. V gave up 5 bases and J gave up 9 bases, with 19 bases separating them. The CDR3 protein is CSVRGHGRAQAFF. CDR3 coding DNA: TGCAGCGTTAGGGGACACGGGAGAGCGCAAGCTTTCTTT.

This clonotype was seen at least ten times. A junction boundary mismatches the germline segment, possibly from a read error. V gene TRBV25-1 combines with J gene TRBJ2-7; the D is unclear. The CDR3 length is 10 residues. Germline values: CDR1 MGHDK, CDR2 SYGVNS. The CDR3 DNA reads TGTGCCAGCGGTGATGACGAGCAGTACTTC. Its protein is CASGDDEQYF.

This clonotype was recorded a few times. The V gene is TRBV5-5, the J gene TRBJ2-7; D remains ambiguous. The CDR3 totals 13 residues. Germline CDR1 is SGHKS and CDR2 is YYEKEE (reference sequence). V lost 6 bases and J lost 1, with 11 bases in between. This CDR3 reads CASTISRSYEQYV. CDR3 in DNA: TGTGCCAGCACCATAAGCAGATCCTACGAGCAGTACGTC.

V and J are TRBV7-2 and TRBJ2-1; a weak D match, TRBD2 (5 bases). Germline-derived CDR1 and CDR2 are SGHTA and FQGNSA. This CDR3 comprises 15 residues. V was cut by 1 base and J by 2 bases, with 9 bases left in between. The CDR3 is CASSLGRSTYNEQFF. In DNA, the CDR3 is TGTGCCAGCAGCTTAGGGAGGTCCACCTACAATGAGCAGTTCTTC.

The rearrangement uses TRBV29-1 and TRBJ2-5; TRBD2 matches 9 bases. This CDR3 has 15 amino acids. V was pared by 1 base and J by 3 bases, with 6 bases of the junction left unmatched. Germline values: CDR1 SQVTM, CDR2 ANQGSEA. Here the CDR3 reads CSVEGGGRAEETQYF. For the CDR3, the DNA is TGCAGCGTTGAAGGGGGCGGGAGGGCCGAAGAGACCCAGTACTTC.

This chain joins TRBV11-2 and TRBJ2-6, with 9 nucleotides matching TRBD1. J gave up 0 bases and V 5 bases, and 11 bases lay outside the gene matches. This CDR3 has 19 residues. Per the germline V gene, CDR1 is SGHAT and CDR2 is FQNNGV. The CDR3 spells CASSPEDRGRHSGANVLTF. The CDR3 region has the DNA TGTGCCAGCAGCCCAGAGGACAGGGGACGCCACTCTGGGGCCAACGTCCTGACTTTC.

This clonotype has a count of ten or more. The chain is built from TRBV2 and TRBJ2-7, with 12 bases lining up with TRBD1. CDR1 is SNHLY and CDR2 is FYNNEI in the germline V gene. The V segment lost 6 bases and the J segment 4 bases; nucleotides outside the gene matches: 7. The CDR3 sequence is 15 residues long. This CDR3 reads CASRKGQGAFYEQYF. The CDR3 nucleotides read TGTGCCAGCAGGAAGGGACAGGGGGCTTTTTACGAGCAGTACTTC.

The chain uses TRBV7-2 and TRBJ2-7; D gene uncertain. The end of the DNA is better explained by TRBJ2-1, so the J call may be wrong. This CDR3 region has 12 residues. Germline loops: CDR1 SGHTA, CDR2 FQGNSA. The CDR3 spells CASSSPDNEQFF. In DNA, the CDR3 is TGTGCCAGCAGCTCTCCCGACAATGAGCAGTTCTTC.

This clonotype was seen many times. This sequence joins TRBV19 and TRBJ1-6; D is possibly TRBD1 (6 bases). The CDR3 is 15 residues long. Trimming cost V 1 base and J 3 bases, with 7 bases left between them. The germline CDR1 and CDR2 sequences are LNHDA and SQIVND (reference sequence). CDR3: CASSIGQDYNSPLHF. CDR3 in DNA: TGTGCCAGTAGTATAGGACAGGACTATAATTCACCCCTCCACTTT. The whole variable domain, remainder taken from reference TRBV19 and TRBJ1-6, is DGGITQSPKYLFRKEGQNVTLSCEQNLNHDAMYWYRQDPGQGLRLIYYSQIVNDFQKGDIAEGYSVSREKKESFPLTVTSAQKNPTAFYLCASSIGQDYNSPLHFGNGTRLTVT.

This chain connects TRBV7-9 to TRBJ1-2; 10 nucleotides line up with TRBD1. CDR3 size: 14 residues. The V gene's germline CDR1 is SEHNR and CDR2 FQNEAQ (reference sequence). The junction had 10 bases not matched to a gene; V was cut back by 5 bases and J by 10 bases. This chain's CDR3 is CASSPPGDRGSYTF. CDR3 in DNA: TGTGCCAGCAGCCCCCCGGGGGACAGGGGCTCCTACACCTTC.

This clonotype has a handful of counts. The chain is built from TRBV12-3 or TRBV12-4 and TRBJ1-1; 7 bases are shared with TRBD1. V was pared by 1 base and J by 7 bases, with 9 bases of the junction left unmatched. The CDR3 spans 15 residues. The CDR3 DNA reads TGTGCCAGCAGTTTAGGGATTTTGTGGGACAGTGAAGCTTTCTTT. Translating gives CASSLGILWDSEAFF.

Notes on this clonotype: Just one base apart from a much larger clone, this may be a read error. The rearrangement joins TRBV10-3 to TRBJ2-5; D possibly matches TRBD1 or TRBD2 (6 bases each). The ends were cut back, 6 bases at V and 3 bases at J, with 17 bases in the middle. Germline values: CDR1 ENHRY, CDR2 SYGVKD. CDR3 length equals 15 residues. The CDR3: CAIRPRGASKETQYF. In nucleotides, the CDR3 is TGTGCCATCAGGCCGAGGGGGGCTAGCAAAGAGACCCAGTACTTC.